This TCR beta chain was found in a study of blood T cell repertoires in COVID-19. Study-level information: The origin of the acute and convalescent COVID-19 samples was the United States, Italy and Spain.

This CDR3 region has 15 residues. CDR1 SGHRS and CDR2 YFSETQ come from the germline V gene. Trimming at V came to 4 bases and at J to 8 bases, leaving 12 bases not matched to a gene. Generated by immunoSEQ multiplex PCR, the TCRdb table keeps only in-frame clones and is missing some. The sample records about 88,000 clones, about 90% being singletons. This sequence was found in a man younger than 35 with COVID-19, enrolled during active disease. The source material was peripheral blood. The chain employs TRBV5-1 and TRBJ1-2, with 9 bases that match TRBD1. The DNA for the CDR3 is TGCGCCAGCAGCCCCGGGACAGGGCTGCGGGACGGCTACACCTTC. It translates to CASSPGTGLRDGYTF.